This record concerns one T cell receptor beta chain sequence. Those enrolled, adults aged roughly 18 to 89 years, came from fewer than 25 US areas. Categorization into cohorts depended on clinical history that participants reported. This record belongs to a study of blood T cell repertoires in COVID-19. For the study at large: Spain, Italy and the United States supplied samples that represented acute and convalescent COVID-19.

Per the germline V gene, CDR1 is SGDLS and CDR2 is YYNGEE. Between the trimmed V and J ends, which lost 3 bases and 2 bases, there was a span of 11 bases. The CDR3 extends over 15 amino acids. In the original processing: Amplification of reference gene primers was used by the study to estimate nucleated cell counts. Only in-frame clones appear in the TCRdb table, and some are missing; sequencing was by immunoSEQ multiplex PCR. V and J calls and clone size follow that table, whereas D and trimming were derived from the DNA. The table lists 150,000 to 200,000 clones, around 87% of them singletons. Input material: PBMCs or T cells enriched from blood (not recorded which). The sequence came from a woman aged 45-65 years who had recovered from COVID-19. The genes are TRBV9 and TRBJ2-2; a weak D match, TRBD2 (7 bases). The CDR3 DNA follows: TGTGCCAGCAGCGCGGGGGGCGCAAACACCGGGGAGCTGTTTTTT. Its translation is CASSAGGANTGELFF.